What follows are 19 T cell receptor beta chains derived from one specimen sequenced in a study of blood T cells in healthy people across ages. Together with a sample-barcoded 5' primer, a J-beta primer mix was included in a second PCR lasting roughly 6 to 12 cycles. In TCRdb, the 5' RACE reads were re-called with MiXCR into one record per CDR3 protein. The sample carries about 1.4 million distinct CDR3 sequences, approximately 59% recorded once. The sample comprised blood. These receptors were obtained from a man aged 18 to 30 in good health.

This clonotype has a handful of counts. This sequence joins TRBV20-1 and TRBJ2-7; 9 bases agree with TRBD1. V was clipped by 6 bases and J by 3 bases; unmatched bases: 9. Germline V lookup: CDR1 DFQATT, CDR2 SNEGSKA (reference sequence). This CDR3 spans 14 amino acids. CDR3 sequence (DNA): TGCAGTGCCGAAGGGGGACAGGGCCACTACGAGCAGTACTTC. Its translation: CSAEGGQGHYEQYF.

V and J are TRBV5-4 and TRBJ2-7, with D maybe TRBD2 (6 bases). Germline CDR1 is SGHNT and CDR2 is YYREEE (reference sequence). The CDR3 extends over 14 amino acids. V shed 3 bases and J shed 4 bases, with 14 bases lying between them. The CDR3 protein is CASSSGLFQYEQYF. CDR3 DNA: TGTGCCAGCAGCTCGGGACTGTTTCAGTACGAGCAGTACTTC.

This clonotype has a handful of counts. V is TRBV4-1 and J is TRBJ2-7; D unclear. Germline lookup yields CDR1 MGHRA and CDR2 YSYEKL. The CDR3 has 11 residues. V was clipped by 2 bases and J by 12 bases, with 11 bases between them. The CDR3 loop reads CASSQPGPPYF. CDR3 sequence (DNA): TGCGCCAGCAGCCAACCCGGACCTCCGTACTTC.

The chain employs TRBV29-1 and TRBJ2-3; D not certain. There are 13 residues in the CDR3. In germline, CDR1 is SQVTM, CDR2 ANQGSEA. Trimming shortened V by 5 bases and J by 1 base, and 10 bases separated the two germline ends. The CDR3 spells CSVIEPGTDTQYF. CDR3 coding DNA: TGCAGCGTTATAGAGCCGGGCACAGATACGCAGTATTTT.

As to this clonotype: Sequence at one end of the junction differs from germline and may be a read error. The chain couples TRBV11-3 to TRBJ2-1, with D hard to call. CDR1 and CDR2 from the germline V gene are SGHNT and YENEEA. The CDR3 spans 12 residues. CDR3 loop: CTSSVEHSEQFF. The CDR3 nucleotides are TGTACCAGCAGCGTAGAGCATAGTGAGCAGTTCTTC. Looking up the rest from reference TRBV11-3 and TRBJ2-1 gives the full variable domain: EAGVVQSPRYKIIEKKQPVAFWCNPISGHNTLYWYLQNLGQGPELLIRYENEEAVDDSQLPKDRFSAERLKGVDSTLKIQPAELGDSAVYLCTSSVEHSEQFFGPGTRLTVL.

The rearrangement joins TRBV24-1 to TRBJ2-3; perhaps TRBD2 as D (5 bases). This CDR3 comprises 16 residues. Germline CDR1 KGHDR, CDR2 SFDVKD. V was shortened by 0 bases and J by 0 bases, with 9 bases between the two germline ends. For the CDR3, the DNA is TGTGCCACCAGTGATTTGCAGACGGGGAGCACAGATACGCAGTATTTT. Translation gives CATSDLQTGSTDTQYF.

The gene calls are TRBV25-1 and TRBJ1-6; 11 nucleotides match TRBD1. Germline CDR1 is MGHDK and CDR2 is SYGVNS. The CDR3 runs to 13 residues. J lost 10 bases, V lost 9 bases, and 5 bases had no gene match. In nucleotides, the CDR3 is TGTGCCAGTGCGGGGACAGGGGGATCACCCCTCCACTTT. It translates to CASAGTGGSPLHF.

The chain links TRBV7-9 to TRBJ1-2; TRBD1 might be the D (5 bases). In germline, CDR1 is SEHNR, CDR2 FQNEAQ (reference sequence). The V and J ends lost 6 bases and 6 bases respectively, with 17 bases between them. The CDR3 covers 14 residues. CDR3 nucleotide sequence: TGTGCCAGCAGTTACAGGCTTGCAGGGAATGGCTACACCTTC. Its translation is CASSYRLAGNGYTF. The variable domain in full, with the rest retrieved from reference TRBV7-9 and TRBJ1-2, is DTGVSQNPRHKITKRGQNVTFRCDPISEHNRLYWYRQTLGQGPEFLTYFQNEAQLEKSRLLSDRFSAERPKGSFSTLEIQRTEQGDSAMYLCASSYRLAGNGYTFGSGTRLTVV.

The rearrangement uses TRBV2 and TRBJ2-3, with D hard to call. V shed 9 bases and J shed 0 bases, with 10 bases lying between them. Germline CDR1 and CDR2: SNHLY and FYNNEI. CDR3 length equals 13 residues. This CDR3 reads CASLGHSTDTQYF. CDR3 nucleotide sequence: TGTGCCAGTCTCGGGCATAGCACAGATACGCAGTATTTT. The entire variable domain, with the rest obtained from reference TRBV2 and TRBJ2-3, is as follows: EPEVTQTPSHQVTQMGQEVILRCVPISNHLYFYWYRQILGQKVEFLVSFYNNEISEKSEIFDDQFSVERPDGSNFTLKIRSTKLEDSAMYFCASLGHSTDTQYFGPGTRLTVL.

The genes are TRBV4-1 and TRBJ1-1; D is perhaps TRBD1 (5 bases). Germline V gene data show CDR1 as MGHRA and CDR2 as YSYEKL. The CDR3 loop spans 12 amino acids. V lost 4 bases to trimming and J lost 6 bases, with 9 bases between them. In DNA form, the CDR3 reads TGCGCCAGCAGCCCCGAGGGGCCTGAAGCTTTCTTT. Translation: CASSPEGPEAFF.

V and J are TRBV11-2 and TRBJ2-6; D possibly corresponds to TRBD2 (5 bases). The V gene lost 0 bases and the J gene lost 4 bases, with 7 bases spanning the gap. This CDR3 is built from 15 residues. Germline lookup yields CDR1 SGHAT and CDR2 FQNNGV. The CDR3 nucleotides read TGTGCCAGCAGCTTAGACGGGATAGGGGCCAACGTCCTGACTTTC. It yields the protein CASSLDGIGANVLTF.

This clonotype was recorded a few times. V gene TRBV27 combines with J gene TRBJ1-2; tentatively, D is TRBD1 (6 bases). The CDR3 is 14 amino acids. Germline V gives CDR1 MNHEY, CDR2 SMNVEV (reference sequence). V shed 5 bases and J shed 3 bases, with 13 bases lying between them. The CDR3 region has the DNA TGTGCCAGCAGTCCTCAGGGGTCATACTATGGCTACACCTTC. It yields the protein CASSPQGSYYGYTF.

CDR3 DNA sequence: TGTGCCAGCAGCTTCTATGGTTCGGATACGCAGTATTTT. It is translated as CASSFYGSDTQYF. The genes are TRBV5-6 and TRBJ2-3, with D unresolved. Germline V CDR1 and CDR2: SGHDT, YYEEEE. The CDR3 loop spans 13 amino acids. V lost 2 bases to trimming and J lost 6 bases, with 10 bases between them.

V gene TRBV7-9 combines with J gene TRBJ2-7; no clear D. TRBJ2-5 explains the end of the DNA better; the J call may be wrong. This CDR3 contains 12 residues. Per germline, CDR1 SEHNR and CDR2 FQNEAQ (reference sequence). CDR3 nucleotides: TGTGCCAGCAGCTTATCCCCAGAGACCCAGTACTTC. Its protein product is CASSLSPETQYF.

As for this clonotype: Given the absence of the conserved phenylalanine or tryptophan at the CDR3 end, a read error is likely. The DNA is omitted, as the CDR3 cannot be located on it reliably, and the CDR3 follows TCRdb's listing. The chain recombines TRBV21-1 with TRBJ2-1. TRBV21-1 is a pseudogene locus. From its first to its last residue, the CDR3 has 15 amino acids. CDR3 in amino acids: CAGTLKHRKWMSSSS.

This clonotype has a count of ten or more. The CDR3 DNA sequence: TGCGCCAGCAGCCAAGAACGTGTTTACGAGCAGTACTTC. As protein: CASSQERVYEQYF. V gene TRBV4-3 combines with J gene TRBJ2-7, with no clear D. This CDR3 comprises 13 residues. V was shortened by 0 bases and J by 4 bases, with 7 bases between the two germline ends. Germline V CDR1 and CDR2: LGHNA, YSLEER.

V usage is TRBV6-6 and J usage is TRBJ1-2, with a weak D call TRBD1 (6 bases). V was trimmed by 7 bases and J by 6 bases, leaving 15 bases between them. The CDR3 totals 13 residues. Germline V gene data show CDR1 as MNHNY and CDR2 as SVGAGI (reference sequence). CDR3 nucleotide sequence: TGTGCCAGCATCGCGACAGGAGATGATGGCTACACCTTC. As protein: CASIATGDDGYTF.

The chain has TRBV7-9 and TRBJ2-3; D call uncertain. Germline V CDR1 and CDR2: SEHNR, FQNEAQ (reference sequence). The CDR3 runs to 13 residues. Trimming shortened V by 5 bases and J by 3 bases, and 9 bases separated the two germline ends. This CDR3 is CASSPSRTDTQYF. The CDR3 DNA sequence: TGTGCCAGCAGCCCTTCGCGAACAGATACGCAGTATTTT.

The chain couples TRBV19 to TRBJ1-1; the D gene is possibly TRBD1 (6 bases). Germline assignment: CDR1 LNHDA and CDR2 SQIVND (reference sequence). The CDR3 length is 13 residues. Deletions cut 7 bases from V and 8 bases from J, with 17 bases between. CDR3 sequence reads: CASTLRGGTEAFF. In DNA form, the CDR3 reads TGTGCCAGTACCCTCCGCGGGGGCACCGAAGCTTTCTTT.